These T cell receptor beta chains were read from a single sample in a study of blood T cell repertoires in COVID-19. Assay used: immunoSEQ multiplex PCR; TCRdb lists only in-frame clones, some missing. This table holds 95,000 to 150,000 clones, 85% to 90% found once. Input material: peripheral blood. These TCRs come from a man aged 70 or older with active or convalescent COVID-19. Each CDR3 is given with its conserved first and last residue. D genes are given only for firm matches.

d_gene	v_gene	j_gene	CDR3aa
NA	TRBV13	TRBJ1-2	CASSSPPGGYTF
TRBD1	TRBV10-3	TRBJ2-7	CAIRMTGNKVEQYF
TRBD1	TRBV5-1	TRBJ2-3	CASRYGQDSTDTQYF
TRBD2	TRBV27	TRBJ2-7	CASSLGGDGYEQYF
TRBD2	TRBV5-1	TRBJ2-1	CASSLLETSGEQFF
TRBD2	TRBV11-3	TRBJ2-1	CASSLESGLAGADEQFF
NA	TRBV5-1	TRBJ1-1	CASSLEGGGTEAFF
NA	TRBV18	TRBJ1-5	CASSPSPRGNNQPQHF
NA	TRBV10-3	TRBJ2-7	CAISEKVADHAEQYF
NA	TRBV6-4	TRBJ2-3	CASSSTAGTLTTDTQYF
NA	TRBV19	TRBJ1-3	CATAAIRDSGNTIYF
NA	TRBV6-5	TRBJ1-6	CASRQDNSPLHF
NA	TRBV2	TRBJ2-7	CASSEALEQYF
TRBD1	TRBV7-9	TRBJ2-3	CASSLTGGVPDPQYF
TRBD1	TRBV27	TRBJ2-5	CASVRRTGVQETQYF
NA	TRBV12-3/TRBV12-4	TRBJ2-4	CASSTSNIQYF
NA	TRBV19	TRBJ2-2	CASSSTDITGELFF
NA	TRBV6-1	TRBJ2-2	CASRPNGERTGELFF
TRBD2	TRBV19	TRBJ2-7	CASSIRLADYEQYF
NA	TRBV12-3/TRBV12-4	TRBJ1-2	CASTGERVYGYTF
NA	TRBV5-4	TRBJ2-2	CASSSGTGELFF
NA	TRBV10-1	TRBJ2-2	CASSVGGTGELFF
NA	TRBV9	TRBJ2-1	CASSNRREVAYNEQFF
TRBD1	TRBV5-1	TRBJ1-2	CASSGTGSQPSYGYTF
NA	TRBV11-2	TRBJ1-5	CASSTQGVNQPQHF
NA	TRBV25-1	TRBJ1-2	CASSEAQGHYGYTF
TRBD2	TRBV5-6	TRBJ2-1	CASSLGRFGNEQFF
NA	TRBV4-1	TRBJ1-1	CASSHTSAGQRNTEAFF
TRBD2	TRBV7-7	TRBJ2-7	CASSTYEGLAGFYEQYF
NA	TRBV6-1	TRBJ1-3	CASSEAEGRSSGNTIYF
TRBD2	TRBV7-9	TRBJ2-1	CASSPTASGDYNEQFF
NA	TRBV5-4	TRBJ1-2	CASSLFSNYGYTF
NA	TRBV7-9	TRBJ2-2	CASSLSYTGELFF
NA	TRBV7-2	TRBJ2-7	CASSFIHEQYF
NA	TRBV20-1	TRBJ2-7	CSAGSGEQYF
NA	TRBV19	TRBJ1-6	CASSSLKGPLYNSPLHF
NA	TRBV7-2	TRBJ1-1	CASSWAGTEAFF
TRBD1	TRBV3-1/TRBV3-2	TRBJ2-2	CASSHGDRRTGELFF
NA	TRBV6-1	TRBJ1-2	CTSSDRRNYGYTF